This TCR beta chain was recovered during a study of CD8 T cells in ankylosing spondylitis. This CDR3 region has 16 residues. V lost 3 bases, J lost 1 base, and 12 bases lay in between. From germline, CDR1 is SGHVS and CDR2 FQNEAQ. TCRdb re-derived calls from the 5' RACE reads in MiXCR, one entry per CDR3 protein. Counted here are about 150,000 distinct CDR3 sequences, around 32% occurring once; the ten biggest clones make up 6%. Material for sequencing was synovial fluid, either unsorted or a sorted T cell fraction (not recorded which). This TCR derives from a male donor with ankylosing spondylitis. V usage is TRBV7-8 and J usage is TRBJ2-2; D possibly uses TRBD1 or TRBD2 (5 bases each). CDR3 amino acids: CASSFSGTVNTGELFF. Here the CDR3 DNA reads TGTGCCAGCAGCTTCTCCGGGACGGTGAACACCGGGGAGCTGTTTTTT.